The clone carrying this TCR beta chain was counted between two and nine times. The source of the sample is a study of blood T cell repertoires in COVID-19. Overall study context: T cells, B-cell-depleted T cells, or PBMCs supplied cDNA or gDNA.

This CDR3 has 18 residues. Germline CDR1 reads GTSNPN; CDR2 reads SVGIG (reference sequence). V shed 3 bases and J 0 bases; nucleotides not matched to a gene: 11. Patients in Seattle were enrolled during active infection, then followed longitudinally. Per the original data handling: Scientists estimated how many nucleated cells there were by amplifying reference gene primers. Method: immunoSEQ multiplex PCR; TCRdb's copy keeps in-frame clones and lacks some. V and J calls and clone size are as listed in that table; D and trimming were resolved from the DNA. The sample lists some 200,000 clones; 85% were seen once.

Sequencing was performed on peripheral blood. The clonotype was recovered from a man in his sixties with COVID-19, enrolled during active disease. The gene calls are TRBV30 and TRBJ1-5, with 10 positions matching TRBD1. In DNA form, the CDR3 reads TGTGCCTGGAGCTACCGACAGGGGGCATCCTATAGCAATCAGCCCCAGCATTTT. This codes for CAWSYRQGASYSNQPQHF.